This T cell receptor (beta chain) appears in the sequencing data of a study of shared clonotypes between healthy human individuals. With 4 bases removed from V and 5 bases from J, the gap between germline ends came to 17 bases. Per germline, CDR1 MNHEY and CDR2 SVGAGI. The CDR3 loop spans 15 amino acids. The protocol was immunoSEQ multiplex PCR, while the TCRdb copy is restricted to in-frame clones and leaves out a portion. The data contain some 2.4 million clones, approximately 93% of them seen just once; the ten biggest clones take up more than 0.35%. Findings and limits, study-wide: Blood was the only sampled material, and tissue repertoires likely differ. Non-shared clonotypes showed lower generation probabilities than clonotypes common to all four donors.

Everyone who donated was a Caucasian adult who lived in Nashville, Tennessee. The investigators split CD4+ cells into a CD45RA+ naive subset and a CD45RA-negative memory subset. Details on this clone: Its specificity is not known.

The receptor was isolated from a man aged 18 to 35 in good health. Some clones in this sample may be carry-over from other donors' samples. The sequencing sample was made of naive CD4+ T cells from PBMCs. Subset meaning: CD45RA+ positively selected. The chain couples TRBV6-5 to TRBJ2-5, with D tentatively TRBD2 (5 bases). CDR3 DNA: TGTGCCAGCAGTTCCGTCCGAGGGTTTGGGGAGACCCAGTACTTC. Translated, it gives CASSSVRGFGETQYF.